These T cell receptor beta chains were read from a single sample in a study of cytomegalovirus exposure and HLA in healthy donors. TCRdb keeps only in-frame clones here, not all; method: immunoSEQ multiplex PCR. The sample has 220,000 or so clones; 80% to 85% are singletons. The specimen was PBMCs. The receptors were sampled from a woman in her twenties or thirties in good health and CMV-seropositive. The CDR3 runs from the conserved cysteine through the conserved F or W. Each record gives: V gene, J gene, D gene, CDR3 length, clone size, CDR3 DNA, CDR3 protein. The D gene is left open where the match is weak. The size entry is marked missing in some rows and otherwise reads once, few, many or a size class.

v_call: TRBV6-4
j_call: TRBJ1-4
d_call: TRBD1
cdr3_length: 15
clone_size: few
cdr3_nt: TGTGCCAGCAGTGCACAGGGGACGGCTAATGAAAAACTGTTTTTT
cdr3_aa: CASSAQGTANEKLFF

v_call: TRBV10-3
j_call: TRBJ1-1
d_call: -
cdr3_length: 12
clone_size: few
cdr3_nt: TGTGCCATCAGTGAGTCGGGTCGGGAAGCTTTCTTT
cdr3_aa: CAISESGREAFF

v_call: TRBV28
j_call: TRBJ2-7
d_call: -
cdr3_length: 14
clone_size: -
cdr3_nt: TGTGCCAGCAGTTTAGGAACAGGGCACTACGAGCAGTACTTC
cdr3_aa: CASSLGTGHYEQYF

v_call: TRBV27
j_call: TRBJ2-2
d_call: TRBD2
cdr3_length: 17
clone_size: -
cdr3_nt: TGTGCCAGCAGTTTATTTGCTAGCGGGAGGAACACCGGGGAGCTGTTTTTT
cdr3_aa: CASSLFASGRNTGELFF

v_call: TRBV11-2
j_call: TRBJ2-1
d_call: TRBD1
cdr3_length: 15
clone_size: -
cdr3_nt: TGTGCCAGCAGCTTAGGAGGGGGCATATACAATGAGCAGTTCTTC
cdr3_aa: CASSLGGGIYNEQFF

v_call: TRBV30
j_call: TRBJ1-1
d_call: -
cdr3_length: 15
clone_size: -
cdr3_nt: TGTGCCTGGACCAAAGGAAACAGGGAGAACACTGAAGCTTTCTTT
cdr3_aa: CAWTKGNRENTEAFF

v_call: TRBV9
j_call: TRBJ1-2
d_call: -
cdr3_length: 14
clone_size: -
cdr3_nt: TGTGCCAGCAGCGTAGGACGGGTGCCCGACGGCTACACCTTC
cdr3_aa: CASSVGRVPDGYTF

v_call: TRBV27
j_call: TRBJ2-3
d_call: TRBD2
cdr3_length: 15
clone_size: -
cdr3_nt: TGTGCCAGCAGTTCGGGACTAGCGGGATCGAATACGCAGTATTTT
cdr3_aa: CASSSGLAGSNTQYF

v_call: TRBV30
j_call: TRBJ1-1
d_call: -
cdr3_length: 11
clone_size: -
cdr3_nt: TGTGCCTGGAGTGAAGTCACTGAAGCTTTCTTT
cdr3_aa: CAWSEVTEAFF

v_call: TRBV14
j_call: TRBJ1-2
d_call: -
cdr3_length: 15
clone_size: -
cdr3_nt: TGTGCCAGCAGCCAAGATGGGGTTTTCGGCTATGGCTACACCTTC
cdr3_aa: CASSQDGVFGYGYTF

v_call: TRBV30
j_call: TRBJ2-2
d_call: -
cdr3_length: 13
clone_size: -
cdr3_nt: TGTGCCTGGGGATGGGTTAACACCGGGGAGCTGTTTTTT
cdr3_aa: CAWGWVNTGELFF

v_call: TRBV11-2
j_call: TRBJ1-2
d_call: -
cdr3_length: 17
clone_size: -
cdr3_nt: TGTGCCAGCAGCTTAGTAAGGGCGAGGGGTTTAGACTATGGCTACACCTTC
cdr3_aa: CASSLVRARGLDYGYTF

v_call: TRBV6-6
j_call: TRBJ2-7
d_call: -
cdr3_length: 13
clone_size: -
cdr3_nt: TGTGCCAGCAGTTACATCCTCAGCTACGAGCAGTACTTC
cdr3_aa: CASSYILSYEQYF

v_call: TRBV5-5
j_call: TRBJ1-2
d_call: -
cdr3_length: 15
clone_size: -
cdr3_nt: TGTGCCAGCAGCCCCGACGCGGACCCTTGGTATGGCTACACCTTC
cdr3_aa: CASSPDADPWYGYTF

v_call: TRBV2
j_call: TRBJ1-1
d_call: -
cdr3_length: 13
clone_size: -
cdr3_nt: TGTGCCAGCCTCAGGGTTTCCAGAACTGAAGCTTTCTTT
cdr3_aa: CASLRVSRTEAFF

v_call: TRBV4-1
j_call: TRBJ1-1
d_call: -
cdr3_length: 12
clone_size: -
cdr3_nt: TGCGCCAGCAGCTTAAGCGGGACTGAAGCTTTCTTT
cdr3_aa: CASSLSGTEAFF

v_call: TRBV28
j_call: TRBJ2-2
d_call: TRBD2
cdr3_length: 16
clone_size: -
cdr3_nt: TGTGCCAGCATCTGGGCTAGCGGGAGTCTAGGCGGGGAGCTGTTTTTT
cdr3_aa: CASIWASGSLGGELFF

v_call: TRBV28
j_call: TRBJ2-7
d_call: -
cdr3_length: 12
clone_size: -
cdr3_nt: TGTGCCAGCAGTCTCCGAGCCGGGACACTCTTATTC
cdr3_aa: CASSLRAGTLLF

v_call: TRBV5-1
j_call: TRBJ2-2
d_call: -
cdr3_length: 14
clone_size: many
cdr3_nt: TGCGCCAGCAGCTCGCAGGGTGACACCGGGGAGCTGTTTTTT
cdr3_aa: CASSSQGDTGELFF

v_call: TRBV28
j_call: TRBJ2-7
d_call: -
cdr3_length: 12
clone_size: -
cdr3_nt: TGTGCCAGCAGTCCAATTCTCCACGAGCAGTACTTC
cdr3_aa: CASSPILHEQYF

v_call: TRBV2
j_call: TRBJ1-5
d_call: TRBD1
cdr3_length: 15
clone_size: -
cdr3_nt: TGTGCCAGCAGGGACAGGTCGGGGAGCAATCAGCCCCAGCATTTT
cdr3_aa: CASRDRSGSNQPQHF

v_call: TRBV2
j_call: TRBJ1-2
d_call: -
cdr3_length: 14
clone_size: -
cdr3_nt: TGTGCCAGCAGTGGGGGCACCCGAACGTTCGGCTACACCTTC
cdr3_aa: CASSGGTRTFGYTF

v_call: TRBV25-1
j_call: TRBJ1-3
d_call: -
cdr3_length: 15
clone_size: -
cdr3_nt: TGTGCCAGCAGTGAAATGTCGCGTTTTGGAAACACCATATATTTT
cdr3_aa: CASSEMSRFGNTIYF

v_call: TRBV18
j_call: TRBJ1-1
d_call: -
cdr3_length: 19
clone_size: -
cdr3_nt: TGTGCCAGCTCACCACGGGACCAACCCCTGTCGGGTGTGAACACTGAAGCTTTCTTT
cdr3_aa: CASSPRDQPLSGVNTEAFF

v_call: TRBV30
j_call: TRBJ2-3
d_call: TRBD2
cdr3_length: 16
clone_size: -
cdr3_nt: TGTGCCTGGAGTGTAGAAAGCGGGAGGGCAGTAGATACGCAGTATTTT
cdr3_aa: CAWSVESGRAVDTQYF

v_call: TRBV19
j_call: TRBJ2-3
d_call: TRBD2
cdr3_length: 17
clone_size: few
cdr3_nt: TGTGCCAGTAGCCACGGAGGGACTAGCGGGAGAACAGATACGCAGTATTTT
cdr3_aa: CASSHGGTSGRTDTQYF

v_call: TRBV28
j_call: TRBJ1-5
d_call: -
cdr3_length: 14
clone_size: -
cdr3_nt: TGTGCCAGCAGTTTTGTAGTGGGCAATCAGCCCCAGCATTTT
cdr3_aa: CASSFVVGNQPQHF

v_call: TRBV29-1
j_call: TRBJ2-3
d_call: -
cdr3_length: 13
clone_size: -
cdr3_nt: TGCACCGTGGTCGGGACTGGCACAGATACGCAGTATTTT
cdr3_aa: CTVVGTGTDTQYF

v_call: TRBV11-3
j_call: TRBJ2-5
d_call: -
cdr3_length: 13
clone_size: -
cdr3_nt: TGTGCCAGCAGCTTAGCGGGGTTTGAGACCCAGTACTTC
cdr3_aa: CASSLAGFETQYF

v_call: TRBV30
j_call: TRBJ1-2
d_call: -
cdr3_length: 16
clone_size: few
cdr3_nt: TGTGCCTGGAGCGCCCCCTTGGGCAGGGGTACCTATGGCTACACCTTC
cdr3_aa: CAWSAPLGRGTYGYTF

v_call: TRBV5-6
j_call: TRBJ1-1
d_call: -
cdr3_length: 12
clone_size: -
cdr3_nt: TGTGCCAGCAGCTTGAGTTTCCGGGAGGCTTTCTTT
cdr3_aa: CASSLSFREAFF

v_call: TRBV6-5
j_call: TRBJ1-3
d_call: -
cdr3_length: 13
clone_size: -
cdr3_nt: TGTGCCAGCGGAGAAGGCTCTGGAAACACCATATATTTT
cdr3_aa: CASGEGSGNTIYF

v_call: TRBV29-1
j_call: TRBJ1-1
d_call: TRBD1
cdr3_length: 12
clone_size: -
cdr3_nt: TGCAGCGTTGGACAGGGGAACGCTGAAGCTTTCTTT
cdr3_aa: CSVGQGNAEAFF

v_call: TRBV25-1
j_call: TRBJ1-2
d_call: -
cdr3_length: 13
clone_size: -
cdr3_nt: TGTGCCAGCAGTGAAGAGGGCGCTCGTGGCTACACCTTC
cdr3_aa: CASSEEGARGYTF

v_call: TRBV6-1
j_call: TRBJ2-3
d_call: -
cdr3_length: 17
clone_size: -
cdr3_nt: TGTGCCAGCAGTGTCTTTATAAGCGGAGCTAGCACAGATACGCAGTATTTT
cdr3_aa: CASSVFISGASTDTQYF

v_call: TRBV4-1
j_call: TRBJ1-2
d_call: -
cdr3_length: 13
clone_size: few
cdr3_nt: TGCGCCAGCAGCCAAGAAGGGAACAGGGTTAGCGCCTTC
cdr3_aa: CASSQEGNRVSAF

v_call: TRBV10-1
j_call: TRBJ2-3
d_call: TRBD1
cdr3_length: 15
clone_size: -
cdr3_nt: TGCGCCAGCAGTGAGGCCCAGGGGGCTGCAGATACGCAGTATTTT
cdr3_aa: CASSEAQGAADTQYF